This T cell receptor (beta chain) was sequenced in a study of radiation and T cells in renal cell carcinoma. Points from the study as a whole: Baseline intratumoral clonotype presence is unknown without pretreatment biopsies.

Concerning this clone itself: As yet, its antigen is unknown.

Stated time point: blood 4 weeks post-SBRT, at nephrectomy. Stated treatment: 15 Gy SBRT to primary tumor, nephrectomy 4 weeks later. Nephrectomy followed 15 Gy stereotactic body radiation by 4 weeks. Blood was sampled at baseline, 2 weeks and 4 weeks after SBRT. This renal cell carcinoma was of the clear cell type. CDR1 and CDR2 from the germline V gene are SGHNT and YYREEE (reference sequence). Trimming removed 4 bases from V and 8 bases from J; junction bases left unmatched: 5. The length of the CDR3 is 12 residues. The protocol was immunoSEQ multiplex PCR, while the TCRdb copy is restricted to in-frame clones and leaves out a portion. The sample lists under 200,000 clones; about nine tenths were seen once.

This chain uses TRBV5-4 with TRBJ1-1, with 7 bases fitting TRBD1. This sequence was found in a woman aged 45-65 years with renal cell carcinoma. Here the sequenced sample was blood, taken from a patient whose treatment included radiotherapy and nephrectomy. For the CDR3, the DNA is TGTGCCAGCAGCGACGGGGACAGAGAAGCTTTCTTT. Residues: CASSDGDREAFF.